These T cell receptor beta chains were read from a single sample in a study of breast tumors, draining lymph nodes, adjacent tissues. TCRdb ran MiXCR on the multiplex PCR reads and lists one entry per CDR3 protein. The sample lists approximately 200,000 distinct CDR3 sequences; 30% to 40% were seen once. The sequencing input was axillary lymph node tissue. The receptor set was obtained from a female donor with breast cancer. Some clones in this sample may be carry-over from other donors' samples. Each CDR3 is given without its conserved first and last residue. D genes are given only for firm matches. Clone size is given for some rows only: seen once, a few or many times, or a class if the clone is expanded.

TRBJ2-7 | - | many | TRBV27 | ASRPRGRYEQY
TRBJ1-1 | - | - | TRBV20-1 | SARPTGVLNTEAF
TRBJ1-2 | TRBD1 | many | TRBV30 | AWSAGTGDYGYT
TRBJ2-7 | TRBD2 | many | TRBV3-1 | ASSPRFGGGPGEQY
TRBJ1-2 | - | many | TRBV20-1 | SVHRDYGYT
TRBJ2-5 | TRBD2 | many | TRBV29-1 | SVLGTSGGPRETQY
TRBJ2-1 | TRBD1 | many | TRBV2 | ASSVLGGGEQF
TRBJ2-1 | TRBD2 | few | TRBV4-3 | ASSQEPPTSGSFNEQF
TRBJ2-7 | - | many | TRBV3-1 | ASRAGGSSYEQY
TRBJ2-1 | - | many | TRBV15 | ATSRDLRNYNEQF
TRBJ1-2 | TRBD1 | many | TRBV19 | ASSPLPGQGLSNYGYT
TRBJ2-1 | - | many | TRBV7-6 | ASSMGGGRDNEQF
TRBJ2-7 | TRBD2 | - | TRBV24-1 | ATSWGGGYYEQY
TRBJ2-2 | TRBD1 | few | TRBV18 | ASSPRGRINTGELF
TRBJ2-2 | TRBD1 | many | TRBV5-1 | ASSLTTGGITGELF
TRBJ2-5 | TRBD2 | many | TRBV4-1 | ASSQDPSGSDKTQY
TRBJ1-6 | - | - | TRBV19 | AIYFLGTYNSPLH
TRBJ1-2 | - | once | TRBV28 | ASRKEYGHT
TRBJ1-2 | - | many | TRBV11-2 | ASSLGILGYT
TRBJ2-1 | TRBD2 | many | TRBV29-1 | SVGLAGVGNEQF
TRBJ2-3 | TRBD2 | many | TRBV5-4 | ASSFKRGGTDTQY
TRBJ1-2 | - | many | TRBV4-1 | ASSQVGDANYGYT
TRBJ1-5 | - | many | TRBV2 | ASSNRVFQPQH
TRBJ2-1 | - | many | TRBV5-8 | ASSSRTTDNEQF
TRBJ1-1 | - | few | TRBV20-1 | SAPRIVEAF
TRBJ1-3 | - | - | TRBV9 | ASSRRGAVGNTIY
TRBJ2-1 | - | few | TRBV18 | ASSPVQSSYNEQF
TRBJ2-2 | TRBD2 | - | TRBV19 | ATGGAGTGELF
TRBJ1-1 | - | - | TRBV6-1 | ASSRQRNAEAF
TRBJ2-5 | - | once | TRBV11-3 | ASRSRGTGERRWETQY
TRBJ2-3 | - | many | TRBV20-1 | SASLDTDTQY
TRBJ1-1 | TRBD1 | - | TRBV10-3 | AISRDSLNTEAF
TRBJ1-2 | - | - | TRBV20-1 | NAREAGGGYGYT
TRBJ2-2 | - | many | TRBV5-1 | ASSFAGAPGGELF
TRBJ2-1 | TRBD2 | - | TRBV7-7 | ARAGTGGYEQF
TRBJ1-2 | TRBD1 | - | TRBV11-2 | ASSFASLTLGQGLSGYT
TRBJ2-3 | - | - | TRBV19 | ASSMAGSLADTQY
TRBJ1-5 | - | - | TRBV9 | ASSVGQGIQETPH
TRBJ2-1 | TRBD2 | many | TRBV10-3 | AISESSGGSGNEQF
TRBJ2-1 | - | many | TRBV12-3/TRBV12-4 | ASSRVENYNEQF
TRBJ1-6 | - | many | TRBV27 | ASSSNHSPLH
TRBJ1-6 | - | many | TRBV20-1 | SARVGNYNSPLH
TRBJ2-3 | - | many | TRBV3-1 | ASSQDLSTDTQY
TRBJ1-1 | TRBD1 | - | TRBV4-1 | ASSRRQGEAF
TRBJ2-5 | - | many | TRBV7-3 | ASSLEGSETQY
TRBJ1-2 | - | many | TRBV3-1 | ASSQDGFLGYT
TRBJ2-3 | TRBD2 | many | TRBV19 | ASSGAGGFTDTQY
TRBJ1-3 | - | many | TRBV7-9 | ASSLDGNSGNTIY
TRBJ1-6 | - | once | TRBV2 | ASSDTSASYNSPLH
TRBJ2-2 | TRBD1 | many | TRBV9 | ASSVTTGGATGELF
TRBJ1-4 | TRBD1 | - | TRBV9 | ASSVGTGWEKLF
TRBJ1-3 | - | - | TRBV5-1 | ASTLPGLQGNTIY
TRBJ2-5 | - | many | TRBV20-1 | SAEGSETQY
TRBJ2-5 | - | - | TRBV7-3 | ASSPGEGGEGGTQY
TRBJ2-3 | TRBD2 | many | TRBV5-8 | ASRGGGESFTDTQY
TRBJ2-7 | TRBD2 | many | TRBV20-1 | SARTTSGVSYEQY
TRBJ2-3 | - | few | TRBV27 | ASSHLLGQLIVTDTQY
TRBJ2-3 | TRBD2 | - | TRBV25-1 | ATQSGGDGTDTQY